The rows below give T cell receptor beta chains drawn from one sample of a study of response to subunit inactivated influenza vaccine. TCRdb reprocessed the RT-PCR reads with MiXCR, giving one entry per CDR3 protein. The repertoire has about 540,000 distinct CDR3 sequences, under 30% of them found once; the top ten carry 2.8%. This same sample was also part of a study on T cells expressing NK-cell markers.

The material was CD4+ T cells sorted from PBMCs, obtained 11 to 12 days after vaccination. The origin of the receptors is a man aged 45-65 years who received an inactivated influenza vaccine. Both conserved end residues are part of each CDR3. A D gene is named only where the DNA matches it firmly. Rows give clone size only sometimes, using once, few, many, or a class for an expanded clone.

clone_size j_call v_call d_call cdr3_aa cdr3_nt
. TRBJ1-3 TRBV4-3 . CASSQDVASSGNTIYF TGCGCCAGCAGCCAAGATGTCGCCAGCTCTGGAAACACCATATATTTT
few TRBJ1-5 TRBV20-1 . CSARDRTLSNQPQHF TGCAGTGCTAGAGACCGGACACTTAGCAATCAGCCCCAGCATTTT
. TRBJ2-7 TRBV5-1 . CASSLQYARGEQYF TGCGCCAGCAGCTTGCAGTACGCGCGTGGCGAGCAGTACTTC
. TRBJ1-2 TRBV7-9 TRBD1 CASSPASRGDGYTF TGTGCCAGCAGCCCGGCGTCCAGGGGGGATGGCTACACCTTC
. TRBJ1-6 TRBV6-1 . CASSTQGPNSPLHF TGTGCCAGCAGTACACAGGGCCCGAATTCACCCCTCCACTTT
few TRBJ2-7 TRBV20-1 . CSARGLLGEQYF TGCAGTGCTAGAGGACTACTAGGCGAGCAGTACTTC
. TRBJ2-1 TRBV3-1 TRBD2 CASRPSGGAYNEQFF TGTGCCAGCAGACCTAGCGGGGGGGCCTACAATGAGCAGTTCTTC
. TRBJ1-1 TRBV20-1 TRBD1 CSARDSRTNTEAFF TGCAGTGCTCGGGACAGCAGAACGAACACTGAAGCTTTCTTT
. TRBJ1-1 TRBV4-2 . CASSQEGPQGEAFF TGTGCCAGCAGCCAAGAAGGGCCCCAGGGGGAAGCTTTCTTT
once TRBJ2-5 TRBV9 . CASSVFPDWQETQYF TGTGCCAGCAGCGTTTTCCCGGACTGGCAAGAGACCCAGTACTTC
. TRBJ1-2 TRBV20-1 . CSASHREGYTF TGCAGTGCTTCTCATAGGGAGGGCTACACCTTC
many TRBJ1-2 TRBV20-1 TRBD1 CSATKGATNYGYTF TGCAGTGCTACTAAGGGGGCTACTAACTATGGCTACACCTTC
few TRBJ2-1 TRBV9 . CASSVTDYSYNEQFF TGTGCCAGCAGCGTCACAGACTATTCCTACAATGAGCAGTTCTTC
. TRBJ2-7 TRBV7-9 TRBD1 CASSTRTGSRDSYEQYF TGTGCCAGCAGCACTCGGACAGGTTCGCGAGACTCCTACGAGCAGTACTTC
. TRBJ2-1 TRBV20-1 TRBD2 CSASKRQLAGGSSYNEQFF TGCAGTGCGTCTAAACGGCAACTAGCGGGAGGGAGCTCCTACAATGAGCAGTTCTTC
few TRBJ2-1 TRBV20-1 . CSARRGNEQFF TGCAGTGCTCGGAGGGGGAATGAGCAGTTCTTC
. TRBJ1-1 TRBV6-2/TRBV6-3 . CASKGTPRVVNTEAFF TGTGCCAGCAAGGGGACACCCCGTGTTGTGAACACTGAAGCTTTCTTT
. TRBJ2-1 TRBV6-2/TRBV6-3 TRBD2 CASSYPSGTFNEQFF TGTGCCAGCAGTTACCCTAGCGGGACTTTCAATGAGCAGTTCTTC